This paragraph reports one T cell receptor beta chain. The antigen remains undetermined. From germline, CDR1 is SGHTA and CDR2 FQGTGA. V was pared by 4 bases and J by 6 bases, with 18 bases between. This CDR3 is built from 16 residues. This sample stems from a study of CD8 T cells in ankylosing spondylitis. Notes on the study in general: Disease-associated clones were reportedly significantly overrepresented in matched ankylosing spondylitis synovial fluid. CD8+ by phenotype, disease-linked clones were relatively rare in peripheral blood. A TCR beta motif of eight highly homologous variants appeared characteristic of ankylosing spondylitis blood.

From the 5' RACE reads, TCRdb called clonotypes with MiXCR, one entry per CDR3 protein. Of more than 600,000 distinct CDR3 sequences in the sample, around 20% were seen once. Sample: blood, either unsorted or a sorted T cell fraction (not recorded which). This clonotype originated in a male donor with ankylosing spondylitis. This chain joins TRBV7-3 and TRBJ2-2; D is undetermined. In DNA, the CDR3 is TGTGCCAGCAGCTCGAGTGGGCGACGGTCTGCCGGGGAGCTGTTTTTT. This sequence encodes CASSSSGRRSAGELFF.